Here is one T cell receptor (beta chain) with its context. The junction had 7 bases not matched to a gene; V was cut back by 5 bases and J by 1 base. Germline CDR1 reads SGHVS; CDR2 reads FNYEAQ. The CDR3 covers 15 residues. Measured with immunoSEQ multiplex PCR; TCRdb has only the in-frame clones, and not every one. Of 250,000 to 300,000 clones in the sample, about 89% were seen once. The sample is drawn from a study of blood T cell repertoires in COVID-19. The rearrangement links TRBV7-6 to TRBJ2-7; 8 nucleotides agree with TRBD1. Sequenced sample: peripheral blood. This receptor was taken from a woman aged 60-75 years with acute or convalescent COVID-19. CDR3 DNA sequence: TGTGCCAGCAGCCCCCAGGGACAGGCGTCCTACGAGCAGTACTTC. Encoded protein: CASSPQGQASYEQYF.